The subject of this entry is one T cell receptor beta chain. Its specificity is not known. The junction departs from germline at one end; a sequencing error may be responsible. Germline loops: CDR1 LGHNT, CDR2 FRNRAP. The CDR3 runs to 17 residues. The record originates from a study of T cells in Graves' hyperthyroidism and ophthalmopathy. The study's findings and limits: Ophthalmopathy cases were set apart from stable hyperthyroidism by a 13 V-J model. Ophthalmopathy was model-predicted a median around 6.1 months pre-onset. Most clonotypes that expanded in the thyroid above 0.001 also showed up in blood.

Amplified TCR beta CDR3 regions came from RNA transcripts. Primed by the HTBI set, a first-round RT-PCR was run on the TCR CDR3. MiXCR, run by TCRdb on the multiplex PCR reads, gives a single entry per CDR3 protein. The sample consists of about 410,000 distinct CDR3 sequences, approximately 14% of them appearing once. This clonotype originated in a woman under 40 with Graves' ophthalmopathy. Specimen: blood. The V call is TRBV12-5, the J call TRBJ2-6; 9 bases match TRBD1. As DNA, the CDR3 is TGTGCTAGTGGTTCGGGACAGGGCCTCTCTAGGGCCAACGTCCTGACTTTC. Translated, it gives CASGSGQGLSRANVLTF. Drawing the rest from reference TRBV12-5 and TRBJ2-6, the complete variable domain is DARVTQTPRHKVTEMGQEVTMRCQPILGHNTVFWYRQTMMQGLELLAYFRNRAPLDDSGMPKDRFSAEMPDATLATLKIQPSEPRDSAVYFCASGSGQGLSRANVLTFGAGSRLTVL.